The rows below give T cell receptor beta chains drawn from one sample of a study of T cells in Graves' hyperthyroidism and ophthalmopathy. TCRdb reprocessed the multiplex PCR reads via MiXCR and lists one record per CDR3 protein. The sample lists approximately 350,000 distinct CDR3 sequences, approximately 16% occurring once. The sample comprised blood. The receptors were gathered from a woman aged 60-70 years with Graves' ophthalmopathy. The CDR3 runs from the conserved cysteine through the conserved F or W. The D gene is left open where the match is weak. Clone size is shown for a subset of rows, as once, few, many or a class of expanded clone.

TGTGCCAGCAGCCACGGGACAGGAGATGGCTACACCTTC,CASSHGTGDGYTF,13,TRBJ1-2,TRBD1,TRBV3-1,many
TGTGCCAGCAGGCCGACAGGGGCGATGAGCAATCAGCCCCAGCATTTT,CASRPTGAMSNQPQHF,16,TRBJ1-5,TRBD1,TRBV6-1,many
TGTGCCAGCAGCCCCCGGGGGAATTCCTACGAGCAGTACTTC,CASSPRGNSYEQYF,14,TRBJ2-7,.,TRBV7-2,many
TGTGCCAGCAGTTTATACAGGGTAGGAAGCGAGCAGTACTTC,CASSLYRVGSEQYF,14,TRBJ2-7,.,TRBV28,few
TGTGCCAGCAGCCCGACCGACAGGGGAGGTGGAAACACCATATATTTT,CASSPTDRGGGNTIYF,16,TRBJ1-3,TRBD1,TRBV12-3/TRBV12-4,few
TGCAGTGCTAGAGGGACCCTAGGTTACGAGCAGTACTTC,CSARGTLGYEQYF,13,TRBJ2-7,.,TRBV20-1,many
TGCGCCAGCACAAAGCTGGGTGGGGTGGATTCCTACGAGCAGTACTTC,CASTKLGGVDSYEQYF,16,TRBJ2-7,.,TRBV5-1,.
TGCAGTGCTAGTTTCCTAGCGGGAGACCCGGGATACAATGAGCAGTTCTTC,CSASFLAGDPGYNEQFF,17,TRBJ2-1,TRBD2,TRBV20-1,few
TGTGCCAGCAGCTGGACACAACCCACAGATACGCAGTATTTT,CASSWTQPTDTQYF,14,TRBJ2-3,.,TRBV7-9,few
TGTGCCAGCAGTTACTCGAGGCGGCAAACCTACGAGCAGTACTTC,CASSYSRRQTYEQYF,15,TRBJ2-7,.,TRBV6-5,many
TGTGCCAGCAGCGACCCTAACCCCAACGAGCAGTACTTC,CASSDPNPNEQYF,13,TRBJ2-7,.,TRBV28,many
TGTGCCACCTTCGGGTTAGCGGGAGGAGGCTACGAGCAGTACTTC,CATFGLAGGGYEQYF,15,TRBJ2-7,TRBD2,TRBV6-1,many
TGTGCCAGCAGCCAAGATTTCGGGTCTAGTTCTGTTGAGCAGTTCTTC,CASSQDFGSSSVEQFF,16,TRBJ2-1,.,TRBV3-1,many
TGCAGTGCCTCGGGGCTAGCGGGAGGGAGCTCCTACAATGAGCAGTTCTTC,CSASGLAGGSSYNEQFF,17,TRBJ2-1,TRBD2,TRBV20-1,many
TGTGCCATCAGTGAAGGGCGGATGATGAACACTGAAGCTTTCTTT,CAISEGRMMNTEAFF,15,TRBJ1-1,.,TRBV10-3,many
TGTGCCAGCCTGGGACAGGGAAGAGCCTACGAGCAGTACTTC,CASLGQGRAYEQYF,14,TRBJ2-7,TRBD1,TRBV28,many
TGTGCCAGCAGTTACTCGAAACAACTAGCGGGAGGAGAGACCCAGTACTTC,CASSYSKQLAGGETQYF,17,TRBJ2-5,TRBD2,TRBV6-6,many
TGTGCCAGCAGCTCCGACAGGGATTTTGAAAAACTGTTTTTT,CASSSDRDFEKLFF,14,TRBJ1-4,TRBD1,TRBV5-8,.
TGTGCCAGCAGCTTACCCCCTGGGACCCAGTACTTC,CASSLPPGTQYF,12,TRBJ2-5,.,TRBV11-2,many
TGTGCCATCAGTGTCAGCTTCACAGGCGTCGGGTACAATGAGCAGTTCTTC,CAISVSFTGVGYNEQFF,17,TRBJ2-1,.,TRBV10-3,once
TGTGCCAGCTACAAGCGGGAGAGCAACCTAGCCAAAAACATTCAGTACTTC,CASYKRESNLAKNIQYF,17,TRBJ2-4,TRBD2,TRBV6-1,.
TGTGCCAGCAGCTTAACTGAGAACACTGAAGCTTTCTTT,CASSLTENTEAFF,13,TRBJ1-1,.,TRBV7-8,many
TGTGCCAGCAGTTCGGGGGAAGGCGAGCAGTACTTC,CASSSGEGEQYF,12,TRBJ2-7,.,TRBV6-2/TRBV6-3,many
TGTGCCAGCACTACGGACAGGGGGGCCTACGAGCAGTACTTC,CASTTDRGAYEQYF,14,TRBJ2-7,TRBD1,TRBV6-1,.
TGTGCCAGCAGGGGGACCCGGAACACCGGGGAGCTGTTTTTT,CASRGTRNTGELFF,14,TRBJ2-2,.,TRBV6-2/TRBV6-3,few
TGCAGTGCTAGGGGGTCTAGCGGGAGGGAGACCCAGTACTTC,CSARGSSGRETQYF,14,TRBJ2-5,TRBD2,TRBV20-1,many
TGTGCCAACAGAAGGGACTTTGCAACTAATGAAAAACTGTTTTTT,CANRRDFATNEKLFF,15,TRBJ1-4,.,TRBV6-1,.
TGTGCCAGCAGCCAGCAGGGTGGATTCACCGGGGAGCTGTTTTTT,CASSQQGGFTGELFF,15,TRBJ2-2,.,TRBV14,.
TGTGCCAGCAGCGCACAGGCTCGGGCCTACAATGAGCAGTTCTTC,CASSAQARAYNEQFF,15,TRBJ2-1,.,TRBV7-2,.
TGTGCCAGCAGCCCTACCGGGGACAATGAGCAGTTCTTC,CASSPTGDNEQFF,13,TRBJ2-1,.,TRBV7-3,many
TGTGCCAGCAGTACGCGCCGGGACAGCTTACAAGAGACCCAGTACTTC,CASSTRRDSLQETQYF,16,TRBJ2-5,TRBD1,TRBV28,many
TGTGCCAGCAGCTCGACGACTAGCGGGACCCACAATGAGCAGTTCTTC,CASSSTTSGTHNEQFF,16,TRBJ2-1,TRBD2,TRBV18,.
TGCGCCAGCAGCTTGGAGAACAGGGGGCTTGGCTACACCTTC,CASSLENRGLGYTF,14,TRBJ1-2,TRBD1,TRBV5-1,many
TGTGCCAGCAGCTTACAACAGGGCGGCGAGACCCAGTACTTC,CASSLQQGGETQYF,14,TRBJ2-5,.,TRBV11-2,many
TGCAGTGCTAGACTGCTGACTAGCACAGATACGCAGTATTTT,CSARLLTSTDTQYF,14,TRBJ2-3,.,TRBV20-1,many
TGTGCCAGCAGTTTAGCTCCGACAGGGGGTAATGAAAAACTGTTTTTT,CASSLAPTGGNEKLFF,16,TRBJ1-4,TRBD1,TRBV12-3/TRBV12-4,few
TGTGCCATCAGTGAGGGGACGGATGGAAACACCATATATTTT,CAISEGTDGNTIYF,14,TRBJ1-3,.,TRBV10-3,many
TGTGCCAGCCCGCAGGGGCAGAACAATGAGCAGTTCTTC,CASPQGQNNEQFF,13,TRBJ2-1,.,TRBV18,many
TGTGCCAGCAGCTTCACCTTGGCTTCGAAGGCGCATGAGCAGTTCTTC,CASSFTLASKAHEQFF,16,TRBJ2-1,.,TRBV11-2,many
TGCAGTGCTAGACCCCACAGGGATAACTATGGCTACACCTTC,CSARPHRDNYGYTF,14,TRBJ1-2,.,TRBV20-1,.
TGCAGCGGTAGACAGGGGGCGAACACCGGGGAGCTGTTTTTT,CSGRQGANTGELFF,14,TRBJ2-2,TRBD1,TRBV20-1,many
TGCAGTGCTAGAGATGGTGGCTCTGGGGCCAACGTCCTGACTTTC,CSARDGGSGANVLTF,15,TRBJ2-6,.,TRBV20-1,many
TGTGCCAGCAGCCCAGGGACAGGGGGTTTCTACGAGCAGTACTTC,CASSPGTGGFYEQYF,15,TRBJ2-7,TRBD1,TRBV3-1,many
TGTGCCAGCAGAGGGAGGGGGGGACTTTCACGTTTTTTAGCCAAAAACATTCAGTACTTC,CASRGRGGLSRFLAKNIQYF,20,TRBJ2-4,.,TRBV2,.
TGCAGCGTAGAGAGCGACTACAATGAGCAGTTCTTC,CSVESDYNEQFF,12,TRBJ2-1,.,TRBV29-1,many
TGCGCCAGCAGCTTGGCCGGGTTAGCGGAGACCGGGGAGCTGTTTTTT,CASSLAGLAETGELFF,16,TRBJ2-2,.,TRBV5-1,many
TGTGCCAGCAGCGAACTAGCGGGAGGACTTGGGGGAGATACGCAGTATTTT,CASSELAGGLGGDTQYF,17,TRBJ2-3,TRBD2,TRBV3-1,few
TGCGCCAGCATACGAGGGACTAGCGGACCAGATACGCAGTATTTT,CASIRGTSGPDTQYF,15,TRBJ2-3,TRBD2,TRBV5-1,.
TGTGCCAGCCTCCCCTCTGATAGCCGACGGCGCGGGGCCAACGTCCTGACTTTC,CASLPSDSRRRGANVLTF,18,TRBJ2-6,.,TRBV6-1,many
TGTGCCATCAGTGAGTCGGGGAACACCGGGGAGCTGTTTTTT,CAISESGNTGELFF,14,TRBJ2-2,.,TRBV10-3,few
TGTGCCAGCAGCACGACTAGCGGGTTATACAATGAGCAGTTCTTC,CASSTTSGLYNEQFF,15,TRBJ2-1,TRBD2,TRBV9,many
TGTGCCAGCAGTTTCGGGGGGCTCTATGGCTACACCTTC,CASSFGGLYGYTF,13,TRBJ1-2,.,TRBV28,many
TGTGCCAGCAGCTTAGATGGGCAGACCGGGGAGCTGTTTTTT,CASSLDGQTGELFF,14,TRBJ2-2,.,TRBV7-9,many
TGTGCCAGCAGTGAAGCGCCCAGGGTTCAAGAGACCCAGTACTTC,CASSEAPRVQETQYF,15,TRBJ2-5,.,TRBV6-1,.
TGCAGTGCTAGAGATCGTAGGGGGCCTAGCGGGGAGCTGTTTTTT,CSARDRRGPSGELFF,15,TRBJ2-2,TRBD1,TRBV20-1,few
TGTGCCAGCGGTGCAGGGTCTTTGGCCGGGGAGCTGTTTTTT,CASGAGSLAGELFF,14,TRBJ2-2,.,TRBV12-3/TRBV12-4,many
TGCGCCAGCAACCCCGGGACAGGGGTGAATTCACCCCTCCACTTT,CASNPGTGVNSPLHF,15,TRBJ1-6,TRBD1,TRBV5-1,few
TGTGCCAGCAGCCAGGATAATGAAAAACTGTTTTTT,CASSQDNEKLFF,12,TRBJ1-4,.,TRBV2,many
TGTGCCAGCAGCTCAACTAGCTTCTCTAGCACAGATACGCTGTATTTT,CASSSTSFSSTDTLYF,16,TRBJ2-3,.,TRBV7-9,.
TGTGCCAGCAGCCGAAGAAACACCATATATTTT,CASSRRNTIYF,11,TRBJ1-3,.,TRBV7-2,many